This T cell receptor beta chain was observed in a study of OX40 agonist ivuxolimab in advanced cancers. A note on the overall study: The costimulatory receptor OX40 (CD134) was targeted by ivuxolimab, a fully human IgG2 agonistic monoclonal antibody. Intravenous ivuxolimab was administered to patients every 2 weeks at six dose levels: 0.01, 0.1, 0.3, 1.5, 3 and 10 mg/kg. Of the 50 to 55 dose-escalation patients, hepatocellular carcinoma was present in around 19, melanoma in around 15, renal cell carcinoma in 9 and head and neck cancer in 9. A male proportion of nearly 85% and a mean age of roughly 55 years, ranging from about 23 to 90, were recorded for the dose-escalation cohort. Prior anti-PD-1, anti-PD-L1 or anti-CTLA-4 therapy was permitted, and 40% of dose-escalation patients had received checkpoint inhibitors. Three dose-escalation patients achieved partial responses, one with hepatocellular carcinoma and two with cutaneous melanoma. Peripheral TCRbeta sequencing was intended to test whether TCR sequence diversity was altered and clonal T-cell expansion was caused by ivuxolimab. The paper covers the monotherapy dose-escalation part of the phase I ivuxolimab trial, which included N ≈ 50 patients. The full study reports these points: On average, CD8+ T cells showed more expanded clones than CD4+ T cells after ivuxolimab. At doses from 0.1 to 3.0 mg/kg, clonal expansion was seen in both CD4+ and CD8+ blood T cells between baseline and week 6. The antigen specificity of the clonally expanded peripheral T cells was not determined. Low levels of normalized T-cell clonal expansion were also seen in some patients who did not respond. In the 0.1-3.0 mg/kg groups, partial responders had among the lowest normalized peripheral clonal expansion, particularly in CD8+ T cells.

Patients with autoimmune disease history or receiving systemic immunosuppression were excluded from the trial. Peripheral blood for TCR sequencing was collected from all dose cohorts at baseline, on cycle 4 day 1, and on cycle 7 day 1. Samples came from an open-label, multicenter, first-in-human phase I dose-escalation trial of ivuxolimab. The trial enrolled adults with locally advanced or metastatic head and neck squamous cell, hepatocellular, melanoma or renal cell carcinoma. CD4+ and CD8+ T cells were sorted separately from peripheral blood before TCR sequencing. A note on this clone: Its antigen target is currently unknown. Base quality data are lacking; no much larger clone is found one base away.

For CDR1 and CDR2, the germline V gene (reference sequence) lists SEHNR and FQNEAQ. Its CDR3 holds 14 amino acids, cysteine through phenylalanine. CDR3 DNA is the only sequence kept; it has 42 bases, read in frame from the first base. The V end loses 3 bases and the J end loses 2 bases, and a stretch of 10 bases separates them. For sequencing of the TCRbeta CDR3 region, genomic DNA was extracted from the sorted cells. TCRbeta CDR3 regions were sequenced using the immunoSEQ Assay. The clones in this table, taken by TCRdb from immuneACCESS, are in-frame only. Not every clone is retained; where verified, under half of the shortfall comes from an unresolved V gene, and the cause of the rest is unknown. This sample is represented by over 10,000 clones; around 67% of them were singletons. The ten largest account for more than 20% of the sample.

The sample in question was CD4+ or CD8+ T cells sorted from blood, obtained in a trial of the OX40 agonist ivuxolimab. This clonotype originated in an adult with an advanced solid tumor such as melanoma, head and neck, liver or kidney cancer. The chain is encoded by TRBV7-9 joined to TRBJ1-2, with TRBD1 tentatively as D gene (5 bases match). The bases read TGTGCCAGCAGCTTGGGACTTCCCAACTATGGCTACACCTTC. It translates to CASSLGLPNYGYTF.